These T cell receptor beta chains were read from a single sample in a study of T cell repertoires in cytomegalovirus infection. Antigens for these TCRs are unknown. TCRdb ran MiXCR on the reads and lists one entry per CDR3 protein. The sample records approximately 140,000 distinct CDR3 sequences, 20% to 30% being singletons. Material for sequencing was PBMCs, sequenced either directly or after in vitro stimulation (not recorded which). Every receptor here comes from a human donor in good health (CMV status not recorded). Some clones in this sample may be carry-over from other donors' samples. Both conserved end residues are part of each CDR3. Fields, in order: V gene, clone size, D gene, J gene, CDR3 protein, CDR3 DNA. A D gene is named only where the DNA matches it firmly. Rows give clone size only sometimes, using once, few, many, or a class for an expanded clone.

v_gene: TRBV7-9; abundance: .; d_gene: .; j_gene: TRBJ2-7; CDR3aa: CASSAGTYYEQYF; CDR3nt: TGTGCCAGCAGCGCCGGGACATATTACGAGCAGTACTTC
v_gene: TRBV18; abundance: .; d_gene: TRBD2; j_gene: TRBJ2-3; CDR3aa: CASSRIAGDPRDTQYF; CDR3nt: TGTGCCAGCTCACGTATAGCGGGAGACCCGAGAGATACGCAGTATTTT
v_gene: TRBV14; abundance: .; d_gene: .; j_gene: TRBJ1-1; CDR3aa: CASSQVFGGTEAFF; CDR3nt: TGTGCCAGCAGCCAAGTATTCGGAGGCACTGAAGCTTTCTTT
v_gene: TRBV12-3/TRBV12-4; abundance: few; d_gene: .; j_gene: TRBJ2-5; CDR3aa: CASSFAGPGDF; CDR3nt: TGTGCCAGCAGTTTTGCTGGCCCCGGGGACTTC
v_gene: TRBV29-1; abundance: .; d_gene: .; j_gene: TRBJ1-1; CDR3aa: CSVERRVRRNTEAFF; CDR3nt: TGCAGCGTTGAAAGGCGCGTGCGGAGGAACACTGAAGCTTTCTTT
v_gene: TRBV11-3; abundance: .; d_gene: .; j_gene: TRBJ2-2; CDR3aa: CASSTARGTGELFF; CDR3nt: TGTGCCAGCAGCACGGCGAGGGGGACCGGGGAGCTGTTTTTT
v_gene: TRBV7-2; abundance: many; d_gene: TRBD2; j_gene: TRBJ2-7; CDR3aa: CASSKGLADSYEQYF; CDR3nt: TGTGCCAGCAGCAAGGGACTAGCGGACTCCTACGAGCAGTACTTC
v_gene: TRBV7-8; abundance: many; d_gene: .; j_gene: TRBJ2-5; CDR3aa: CASRYRFQETQYF; CDR3nt: TGTGCCAGCAGATATAGGTTCCAAGAGACCCAGTACTTC
v_gene: TRBV7-3; abundance: few; d_gene: TRBD2; j_gene: TRBJ2-1; CDR3aa: CASSNTSGRGYNEQFF; CDR3nt: TGTGCCAGCAGCAATACTAGCGGGAGAGGTTACAATGAGCAGTTCTTC
v_gene: TRBV7-2; abundance: few; d_gene: .; j_gene: TRBJ2-2; CDR3aa: CASSPGGPGTGELFF; CDR3nt: TGTGCCAGCAGCCCCGGGGGTCCCGGGACCGGGGAGCTGTTTTTT
v_gene: TRBV27; abundance: .; d_gene: .; j_gene: TRBJ1-1; CDR3aa: CASSRGDRGGNTEAFF; CDR3nt: TGTGCCAGCAGCCGCGGGGACCGGGGCGGGAACACTGAAGCTTTCTTT
v_gene: TRBV7-8; abundance: many; d_gene: .; j_gene: TRBJ2-2; CDR3aa: CASSLVGTVTGELFF; CDR3nt: TGTGCCAGCAGCTTAGTAGGGACGGTTACCGGGGAGCTGTTTTTT
v_gene: TRBV7-2; abundance: many; d_gene: .; j_gene: TRBJ2-5; CDR3aa: CASSTREFHETQYF; CDR3nt: TGTGCCAGCAGCACACGGGAGTTTCATGAGACCCAGTACTTC
v_gene: TRBV20-1; abundance: .; d_gene: TRBD2; j_gene: TRBJ2-3; CDR3aa: CSARPAAGEDTQYF; CDR3nt: TGCAGTGCCAGACCGGCGGCGGGGGAAGATACGCAGTATTTT
v_gene: TRBV7-2; abundance: many; d_gene: TRBD2; j_gene: TRBJ2-1; CDR3aa: CASSLGDYWSDEQFF; CDR3nt: TGTGCCAGCAGCTTAGGGGACTATTGGTCGGATGAGCAGTTCTTC
v_gene: TRBV10-3; abundance: .; d_gene: .; j_gene: TRBJ1-4; CDR3aa: CAISEERHNEKLFF; CDR3nt: TGTGCCATCAGTGAGGAACGGCATAATGAAAAACTGTTTTTT
v_gene: TRBV12-3/TRBV12-4; abundance: .; d_gene: TRBD1; j_gene: TRBJ1-1; CDR3aa: CASSLGTGGSGEAFF; CDR3nt: TGTGCCAGCAGTTTGGGGACAGGGGGGAGCGGTGAAGCTTTCTTT
v_gene: TRBV7-2; abundance: .; d_gene: .; j_gene: TRBJ2-5; CDR3aa: CASTQPGKETQYF; CDR3nt: TGTGCCAGCACTCAACCGGGGAAAGAGACCCAGTACTTC
v_gene: TRBV6-2/TRBV6-3; abundance: .; d_gene: .; j_gene: TRBJ2-6; CDR3aa: CASTEPRRGANVLTF; CDR3nt: TGTGCCAGCACCGAACCTCGACGAGGGGCCAACGTCCTGACTTTC
v_gene: TRBV11-2; abundance: .; d_gene: .; j_gene: TRBJ1-6; CDR3aa: CASSLNGPLHF; CDR3nt: TGTGCCAGCAGCTTAAACGGGCCCCTCCACTTT